The 8 T cell receptor beta chains listed next were all sequenced from one sample in a study of OX40 agonist ivuxolimab in advanced cancers. TCRdb's copy holds only in-frame clones and misses some; the assay was immunoSEQ multiplex PCR. The repertoire includes some 43,000 clones, around 88% of them detected once, and under 40% sits in the top ten. The sample here was CD4+ or CD8+ T cells sorted from blood, taken in a trial of the OX40 agonist ivuxolimab. These TCRs come from an adult with an advanced solid tumor such as melanoma, head and neck, liver or kidney cancer.

This clone was observed a handful of times. The chain has TRBV4-2 and TRBJ2-7; 8 nucleotides line up with TRBD2. The length of the CDR3 is 14 residues. Germline lookup yields CDR1 LGHNA and CDR2 YNFKEQ. After removal of 3 bases from V and 6 bases from J, the junction contained 7 bases not matched to a gene. CDR3 DNA: TGTGCCAGCAGCCAGGGAGCGGGGGAGCTCGAGCAGTACTTC. This gives the protein CASSQGAGELEQYF.

The rearrangement joins TRBV19 to TRBJ1-1; 7 positions match TRBD1. Germline V gene sequence: CDR1 LNHDA, CDR2 SQIVND (reference sequence). After removal of 5 bases from V and 5 bases from J, the junction contained 8 bases not matched to a gene. This CDR3 spans 14 amino acids. In DNA form, the CDR3 reads TGTGCCAGTAGTGTTACCAGGGGGGGGACTGAAGCTTTCTTT. The encoded protein is CASSVTRGGTEAFF.

V gene TRBV19 combines with J gene TRBJ2-7; perhaps D is TRBD1 or TRBD2 (5 bases each). The CDR3 has 17 residues. Germline lookup yields CDR1 LNHDA and CDR2 SQIVND (reference sequence). V was trimmed by 5 bases and J by 4 bases, leaving 24 bases between them. The CDR3 DNA sequence: TGTGCCAGTAGTCTTAGCCCGGGACGGCCCGGCAGGTACGAGCAGTACTTC. Its protein is CASSLSPGRPGRYEQYF.

The V and J genes are TRBV7-2 and TRBJ2-5; D is unresolved. V shed 1 base and J shed 0 bases, with 6 bases lying between them. The CDR3 spans 14 residues. Germline loops: CDR1 SGHTA, CDR2 FQGNSA. The CDR3: CASSLEGNQETQYF. The CDR3 nucleotides are TGTGCCAGCAGCTTAGAAGGGAACCAAGAGACCCAGTACTTC.

The chain is built from TRBV12-5 and TRBJ2-3, with 16 bases lining up with TRBD2. The V and J ends lost 4 bases and 4 bases, in that order; junction bases with no gene match: 2. CDR3 size: 16 residues. Germline V gives CDR1 LGHNT, CDR2 FRNRAP. CDR3 DNA: TGTGCTAGTGGTTCGGGACTAGCGGGGGGGGCAGATACGCAGTATTTT. Protein sequence: CASGSGLAGGADTQYF.

About this clone: In this CDR3 the conserved last residue, phenylalanine or tryptophan, is missing, so a read error is likely. V usage is TRBV6-6 and J usage is TRBJ2-3; the D is unclear. This CDR3 spans 15 amino acids. Between the trimmed V and J ends, which lost 0 bases and 1 base, there was a span of 8 bases. The V gene's germline CDR1 is MNHNY and CDR2 SVGAGI (reference sequence). CDR3 region: CASSYSGSGTDTQYL. The DNA of the CDR3 is TGTGCCAGCAGTTACTCTGGCAGCGGCACAGATACGCAGTATCTT.

This chain connects TRBV5-1 to TRBJ1-2; TRBD1 matches 10 bases. The CDR3 extends over 15 amino acids. J lost 7 bases, V lost 4 bases, and 10 bases had no gene match. From germline, CDR1 is SGHRS and CDR2 YFSETQ. The CDR3 nucleotides read TGCGCCAGCAGCAGCACCGGGACAGGGGACTCTGGCTACACCTTC. Amino acids: CASSSTGTGDSGYTF.

This clone was seen just once. The CDR3 DNA follows: TGTGCCAGTAGCCCCACGGTATCTACCAACGGGGCCAAAAACATTCAGTACTTC. Amino acids: CASSPTVSTNGAKNIQYF. This chain links TRBV19 with TRBJ2-4; D ambiguous. The germline CDR1 and CDR2 sequences are LNHDA and SQIVND (reference sequence). The CDR3 consists of 18 residues. V was pared by 6 bases and J by 1 base, with 22 bases between. The full variable domain, its missing parts supplied by reference TRBV19 and TRBJ2-4, is DGGITQSPKYLFRKEGQNVTLSCEQNLNHDAMYWYRQDPGQGLRLIYYSQIVNDFQKGDIAEGYSVSREKKESFPLTVTSAQKNPTAFYLCASSPTVSTNGAKNIQYFGAGTRLSVL.